This record concerns one T cell receptor beta chain sequence. Its antigen is as yet unknown. These data are taken from a study of Ad26.COV2.S vaccination and SARS-CoV-2 variants. Study findings and constraints: Post-vaccination spike-specific CD8+ and CD4+ T cell responses reportedly had substantial breadth.

Assay: immunoSEQ multiplex PCR; the TCRdb copy retains only in-frame clones and omits some. The repertoire holds more than 300,000 clones, 75% to 90% seen once, with about 10% in the top ten. This CDR3 has 15 amino acids. The germline V gene has CDR1 SEHNR and CDR2 FQNEAQ (reference sequence). Deletions cut 3 bases from V and 6 bases from J, with 14 bases between. The treatment here: over 15 received Ad26.COV2.S at low or high dose, single or two shots; 5 received placebo; per-sample allocation not given. Sample collection was performed on day 63 after the first vaccine or placebo injection. The source of this sequence is a person between 18 and 65 years old who received the Ad26.COV2.S COVID-19 vaccine or a placebo. The chain carries TRBV7-9 and TRBJ1-4; no definite D call. The sequences come from peripheral blood, collected in a trial of Ad26.COV2.S vaccine versus placebo. This CDR3 reads CASSFPGDGDEKLFF. The CDR3 DNA sequence: TGTGCCAGCAGCTTCCCGGGAGACGGGGATGAAAAACTGTTTTTT.